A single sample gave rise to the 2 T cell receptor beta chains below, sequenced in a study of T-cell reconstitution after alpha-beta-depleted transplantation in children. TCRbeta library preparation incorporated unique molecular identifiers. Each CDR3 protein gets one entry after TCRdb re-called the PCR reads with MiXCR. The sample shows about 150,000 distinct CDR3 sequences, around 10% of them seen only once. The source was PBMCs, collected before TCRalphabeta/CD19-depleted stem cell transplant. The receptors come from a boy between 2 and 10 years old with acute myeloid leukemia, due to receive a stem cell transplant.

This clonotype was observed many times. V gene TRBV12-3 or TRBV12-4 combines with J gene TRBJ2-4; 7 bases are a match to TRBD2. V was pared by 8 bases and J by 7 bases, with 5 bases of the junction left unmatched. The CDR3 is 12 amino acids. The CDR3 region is CASRGGRNIQYF. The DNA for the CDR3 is TGTGCCAGCCGGGGAGGGCGCAACATTCAGTACTTC.

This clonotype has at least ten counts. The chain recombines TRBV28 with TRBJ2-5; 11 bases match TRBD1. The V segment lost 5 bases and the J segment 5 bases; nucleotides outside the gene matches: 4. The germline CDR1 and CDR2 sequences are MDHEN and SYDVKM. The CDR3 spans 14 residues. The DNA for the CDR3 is TGTGCCAGCAGTGCGGACAGGGGGCTCGAGACCCAGTACTTC. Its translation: CASSADRGLETQYF.